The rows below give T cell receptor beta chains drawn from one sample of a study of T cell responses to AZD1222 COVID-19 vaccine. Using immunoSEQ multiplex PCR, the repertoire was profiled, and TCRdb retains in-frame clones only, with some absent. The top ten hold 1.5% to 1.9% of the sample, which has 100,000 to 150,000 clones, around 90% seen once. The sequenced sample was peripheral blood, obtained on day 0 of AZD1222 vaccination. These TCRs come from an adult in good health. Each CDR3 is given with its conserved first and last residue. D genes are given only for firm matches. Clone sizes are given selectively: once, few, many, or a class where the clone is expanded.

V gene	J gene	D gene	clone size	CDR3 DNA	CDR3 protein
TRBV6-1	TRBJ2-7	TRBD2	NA	TGTGCCAGCAGTGAAGAGGCGGGAGGGCCCTTGGGGGAGCAGTACTTC	CASSEEAGGPLGEQYF
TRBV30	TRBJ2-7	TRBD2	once	TGTGCCTGGAGTTTCGCTAGCGGGAACTACGAGCAGTACTTC	CAWSFASGNYEQYF
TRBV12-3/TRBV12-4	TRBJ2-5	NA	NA	TGTGCCAGCAGTTTAGATCGTGTCCGAGAGTACTTC	CASSLDRVREYF
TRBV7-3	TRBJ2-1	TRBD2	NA	TGTGCCAGCAGCCGCGGACTAGCGCTGAGCTCCTACAATGAGCAGTTCTTC	CASSRGLALSSYNEQFF
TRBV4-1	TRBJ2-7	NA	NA	TGCGCCAGCAGCCACCTCCAATGGACACTAGGCTACGAGCAGTACTTC	CASSHLQWTLGYEQYF
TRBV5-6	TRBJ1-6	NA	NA	TGTGCCAGCAGCTTGACATTTGGCTCCTATAATTCACCCCTCCACTTT	CASSLTFGSYNSPLHF
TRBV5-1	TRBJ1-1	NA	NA	TGCGCCAGCAGCTTGGCACGGGGGGTAGAAGCTTTCTTT	CASSLARGVEAFF
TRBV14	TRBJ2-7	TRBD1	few	TGTGCCAGCAGCCCGCCGTACAGGGGGACCTACGAGCAGTACTTC	CASSPPYRGTYEQYF
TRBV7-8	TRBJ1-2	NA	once	TGTGCCAGCAGCTTAGGTCGCGGCGCAATGGGTGGCTACACCTTC	CASSLGRGAMGGYTF
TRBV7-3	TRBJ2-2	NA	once	TGTGCCAGCAGCCCTGAGCCCGCTAACGCCGGGGAGCTGTTTTTT	CASSPEPANAGELFF
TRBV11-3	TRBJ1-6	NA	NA	TGTGCCAGCAGCTTAGGCGGGCTCGCCATGACTGGGACCCTCCACTTT	CASSLGGLAMTGTLHF
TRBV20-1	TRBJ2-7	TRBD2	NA	TGCAGTGCTAGTATTGGTAGCGGGAGGGCCGGGGAGCAGTACTTC	CSASIGSGRAGEQYF
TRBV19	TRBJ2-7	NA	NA	TGTGCCAGTAGTATTGCCAACTCCTACGAGCAGTACTTC	CASSIANSYEQYF
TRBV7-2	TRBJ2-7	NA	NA	TGTGCCAGCAGCTTAGAGGCGGGGTTCTCCTACGAGCAGTACTTC	CASSLEAGFSYEQYF
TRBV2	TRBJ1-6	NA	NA	TGTGCCAGCAGTGAAATGGGGCGGTCCGGGAATTCACCCCTCCACTTT	CASSEMGRSGNSPLHF
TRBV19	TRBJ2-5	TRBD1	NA	TGTGCCAGTACCGCGACAGGGGTCGAGACCCAGTACTTC	CASTATGVETQYF
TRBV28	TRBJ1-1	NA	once	TGTGCCAGCAAGCTAGTACCCCAAGTTGAAGCTTTCTTT	CASKLVPQVEAFF
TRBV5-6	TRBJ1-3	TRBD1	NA	TGTGCCAGCAGAGGTTTCCGGGACAGGGGGCAAGAAGAAAACACCATATATTTT	CASRGFRDRGQEENTIYF
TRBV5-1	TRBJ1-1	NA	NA	TGCGCCAGCAGCTTGGTTGAAGGATGGTCTGAAGCTTTCTTT	CASSLVEGWSEAFF
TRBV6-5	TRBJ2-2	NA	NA	TGTGCCAGCAGCCCCATGGGGGCGGACACCGGGGAGCTGTTTTTT	CASSPMGADTGELFF
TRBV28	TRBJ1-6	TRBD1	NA	TGTGCCAGCAGTCCCGGGACAGCGTTTAATTCACCCCTCCACTTT	CASSPGTAFNSPLHF
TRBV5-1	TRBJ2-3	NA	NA	TGCGCCAGCAGCTGGGACATTCCCGGAGATACGCAGTATTTT	CASSWDIPGDTQYF
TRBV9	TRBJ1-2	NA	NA	TGTGCCAGCAGCGCCTCCCCCCGGCGACGGAACTATGGCTACACCTTC	CASSASPRRRNYGYTF
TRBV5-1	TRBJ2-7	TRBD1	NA	TGCGCCAGCAGCTTCTCAGCAGGGGGAGAAAACGAGCAGTACTTC	CASSFSAGGENEQYF
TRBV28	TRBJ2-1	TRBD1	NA	TGTGCCAGCCATCCGGGACAGCACTACAATGAGCAGTTCTTC	CASHPGQHYNEQFF
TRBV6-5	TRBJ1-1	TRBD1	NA	TGTGCCAGCAGTCTCACAGGGGGGCAGAACACTGAAGCTTTCTTT	CASSLTGGQNTEAFF
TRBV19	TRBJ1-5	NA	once	TGTGCCAGTAGTATTAGTCCCGGGAATCAGCCCCAGCATTTT	CASSISPGNQPQHF